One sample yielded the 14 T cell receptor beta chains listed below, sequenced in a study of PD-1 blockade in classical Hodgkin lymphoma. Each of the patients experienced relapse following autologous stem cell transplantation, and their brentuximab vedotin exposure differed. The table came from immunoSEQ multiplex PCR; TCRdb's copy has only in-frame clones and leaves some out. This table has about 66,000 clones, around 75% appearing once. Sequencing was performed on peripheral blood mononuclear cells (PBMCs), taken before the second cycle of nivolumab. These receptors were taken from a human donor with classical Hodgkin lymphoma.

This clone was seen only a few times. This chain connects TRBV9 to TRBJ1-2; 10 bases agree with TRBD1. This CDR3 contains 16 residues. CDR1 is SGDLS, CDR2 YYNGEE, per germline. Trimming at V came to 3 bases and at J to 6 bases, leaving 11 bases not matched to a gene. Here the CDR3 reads CASSARQGARFDGYTF. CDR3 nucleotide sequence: TGTGCCAGCAGCGCCCGACAGGGGGCGCGATTCGATGGCTACACCTTC.

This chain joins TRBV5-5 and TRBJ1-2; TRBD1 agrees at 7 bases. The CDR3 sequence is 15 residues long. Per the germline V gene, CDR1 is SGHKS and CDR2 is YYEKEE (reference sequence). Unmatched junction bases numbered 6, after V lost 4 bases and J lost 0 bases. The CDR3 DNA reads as TGTGCCAGCAGCACCGCCGGGACAGCTAACTATGGCTACACCTTC. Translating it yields CASSTAGTANYGYTF.

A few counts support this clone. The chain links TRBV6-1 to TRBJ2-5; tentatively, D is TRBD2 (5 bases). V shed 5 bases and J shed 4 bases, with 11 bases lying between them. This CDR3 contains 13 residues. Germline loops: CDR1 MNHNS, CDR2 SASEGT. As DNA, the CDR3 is TGTGCCAGCAGTTATGGACTTCCAGAGACCCAGTACTTC. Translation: CASSYGLPETQYF.

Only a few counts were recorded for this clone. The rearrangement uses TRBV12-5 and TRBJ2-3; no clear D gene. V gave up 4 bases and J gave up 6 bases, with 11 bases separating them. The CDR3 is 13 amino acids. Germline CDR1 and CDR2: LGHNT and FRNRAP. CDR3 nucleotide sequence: TGTGCTAGTGGTTATGGGCGATTCGATACGCAGTATTTT. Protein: CASGYGRFDTQYF.

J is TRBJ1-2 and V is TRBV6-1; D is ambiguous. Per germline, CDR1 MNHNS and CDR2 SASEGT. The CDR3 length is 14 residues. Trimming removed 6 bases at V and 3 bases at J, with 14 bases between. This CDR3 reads CASSRDPRDYGYTF. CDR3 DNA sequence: TGTGCCAGCAGCCGAGACCCCCGGGACTATGGCTACACCTTC.

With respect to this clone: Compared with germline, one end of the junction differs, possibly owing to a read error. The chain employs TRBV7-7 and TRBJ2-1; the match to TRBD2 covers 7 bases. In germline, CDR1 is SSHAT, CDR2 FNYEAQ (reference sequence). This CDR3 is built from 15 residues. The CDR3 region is CASSLVAGESNEQFF. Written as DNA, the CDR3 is TGTGCTAGCAGCTTAGTGGCGGGAGAGAGTAATGAGCAGTTCTTC.

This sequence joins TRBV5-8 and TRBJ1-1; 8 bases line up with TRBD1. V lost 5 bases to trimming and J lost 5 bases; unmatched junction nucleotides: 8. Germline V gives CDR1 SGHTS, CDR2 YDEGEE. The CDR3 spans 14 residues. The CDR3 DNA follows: TGTGCCAGCAGGACCCCAGGGGGCAGTACTGAAGCTTTCTTT. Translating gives CASRTPGGSTEAFF.

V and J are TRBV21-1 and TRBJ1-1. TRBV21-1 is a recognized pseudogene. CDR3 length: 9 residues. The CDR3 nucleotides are TGTGCCAGCAGCAAAGAAGCTTTCTTT. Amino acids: CASSKEAFF.

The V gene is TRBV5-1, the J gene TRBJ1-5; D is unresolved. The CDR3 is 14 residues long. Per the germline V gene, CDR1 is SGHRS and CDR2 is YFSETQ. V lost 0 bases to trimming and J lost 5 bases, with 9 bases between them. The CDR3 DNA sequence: TGCGCCAGCAGCTTGGCCATGGGCGATCAGCCCCAGCATTTT. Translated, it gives CASSLAMGDQPQHF.

The CDR3: CASSPGLAGGHNNEQFF. DNA of the CDR3: TGTGCCAGCAGCCCTGGACTAGCGGGAGGCCATAACAATGAGCAGTTCTTC. The rearrangement joins TRBV7-3 to TRBJ2-1; 14 bases are shared with TRBD2. V was clipped by 5 bases and J by 5 bases; unmatched bases: 8. This CDR3 has 17 amino acids. The germline V gene encodes CDR1 SGHTA and CDR2 FQGTGA.

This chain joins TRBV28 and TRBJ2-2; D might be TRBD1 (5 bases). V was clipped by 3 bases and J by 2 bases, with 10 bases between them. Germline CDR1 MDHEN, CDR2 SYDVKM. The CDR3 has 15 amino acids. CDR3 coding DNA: TGTGCCAGCAGTTTGATGGGGCTTAACACCGGGGAGCTGTTTTTT. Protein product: CASSLMGLNTGELFF.

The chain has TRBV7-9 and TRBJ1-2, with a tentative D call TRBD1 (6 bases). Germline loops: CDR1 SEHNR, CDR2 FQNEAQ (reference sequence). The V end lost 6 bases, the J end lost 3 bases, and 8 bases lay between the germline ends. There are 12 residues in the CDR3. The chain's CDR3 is CASSPGDYGYTF. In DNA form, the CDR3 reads TGTGCCAGCAGTCCAGGGGACTATGGCTACACCTTC.

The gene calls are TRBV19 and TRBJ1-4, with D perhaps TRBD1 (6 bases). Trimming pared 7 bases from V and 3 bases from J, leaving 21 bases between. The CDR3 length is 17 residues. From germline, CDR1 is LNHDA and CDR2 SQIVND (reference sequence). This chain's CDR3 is CASTLRGALISNEKLFF. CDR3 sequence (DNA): TGTGCCAGTACCCTAAGGGGGGCATTGATATCTAATGAAAAACTGTTTTTT.

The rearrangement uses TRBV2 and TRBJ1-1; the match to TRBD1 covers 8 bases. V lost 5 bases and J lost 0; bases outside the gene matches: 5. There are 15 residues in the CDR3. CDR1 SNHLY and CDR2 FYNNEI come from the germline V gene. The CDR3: CASSRQGTLNTEAFF. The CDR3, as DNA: TGTGCCAGCAGTAGACAGGGGACCTTGAACACTGAAGCTTTCTTT.